This T cell receptor (beta chain) came from a study of beta chain features in type 1 diabetes. Study details: Age and gender were similar between patients and healthy donors, as were cell yields.

The investigators reverse transcribed all of the isolated RNA, so they sequenced expressed TCRB transcripts. Only in-frame clones appear in the TCRdb table, and some are missing; sequencing was by immunoSEQ multiplex PCR. This sample yields roughly 450,000 clones, of which roughly 14% are seen a single time; roughly 0.04% belongs to the top ten. The CDR3 is 12 residues long. Germline V CDR1 and CDR2: WSHSY, SAAADI. The V gene lost 6 bases and the J gene lost 2 bases, with 6 bases spanning the gap. Study-wide findings and caveats: High TCR expression in some cells could lead to their over-representation in cDNA sequencing. Naive, central memory and regulatory TCRB repertoires appeared more similar among patients than healthy donors.

Based on CD45RO/CCR7/CD25/CD127/CD95/CD27, CD4+ regulatory, stem cell-like memory, naive and central memory cells were sorted. This clone was counted between two and nine times. Its antigen is as yet unknown. V gene TRBV10-2 combines with J gene TRBJ2-3; D unclear. The sequencing sample was made of naive CD4+ T cells from blood. The TCR comes from a man aged 25-45 years in good health. The CDR3, as DNA: TGCGCCAGCAGAAGGTACACAGATACGCAGTATTTT. This translates into CASRRYTDTQYF.